Below, 15 T cell receptor beta chains from the same sample are listed, as sequenced in a study of cytomegalovirus exposure and HLA in healthy donors. The PCR was carried out with 60 Vbeta primers and 13 Jbeta primers. Clones were sequenced by immunoSEQ multiplex PCR, and TCRdb holds only the in-frame ones, with some missing. The sample has some 180,000 clones, approximately 80% seen once. Sequencing was performed on PBMCs. The receptors were gathered from a girl aged 5-17 years in good health and CMV-seropositive.

This clone was seen once. The chain joins TRBV29-1 to TRBJ2-1; a possible D gene is TRBD2 (6 bases). The germline gives CDR1 SQVTM, CDR2 ANQGSEA. With 1 base removed from V and 5 bases from J, the gap between germline ends came to 15 bases. There are 15 residues in the CDR3. The DNA for the CDR3 is TGCAGCGTTGAAGTTCGCGGGGAATCTCACAATGAGCAGTTCTTC. It codes for CSVEVRGESHNEQFF.

J is TRBJ1-3 and V is TRBV27, with a tentative D call TRBD1 (5 bases). Germline lookup yields CDR1 MNHEY and CDR2 SMNVEV (reference sequence). Trimming removed 4 bases from V and 2 bases from J, with 12 bases in between. The CDR3 spans 15 residues. The CDR3 DNA reads TGTGCCAGCAGTTCCTTCAGGGAGGCTGGAAACACCATATATTTT. Amino acid sequence: CASSSFREAGNTIYF.

This clone was detected a few times. The CDR3 loop reads CASSLWGVAGSGANVLTF. The CDR3 DNA sequence: TGCGCCAGCAGCTTGTGGGGTGTGGCGGGCTCTGGGGCCAACGTCCTGACTTTC. The gene calls are TRBV5-1 and TRBJ2-6; D possibly corresponds to TRBD2 (5 bases). Germline CDR1 SGHRS, CDR2 YFSETQ. Trimming removed 1 base from V and 0 bases from J, with 14 bases in between. This CDR3 spans 18 amino acids.

This chain joins TRBV5-1 and TRBJ2-5; 7 bases map to TRBD2. The CDR3 runs 18 residues. Germline V gene data show CDR1 as SGHRS and CDR2 as YFSETQ. V shed 4 bases, J shed 2 bases, and the junction held 17 bases outside the gene matches. The CDR3, as DNA: TGCGCCAGCAGCGCACCGACTGGGGAAGCGGGACCTCAAGAGACCCAGTACTTC. Translated, it gives CASSAPTGEAGPQETQYF.

This chain joins TRBV11-2 and TRBJ2-7, with D unresolved. There are 11 residues in the CDR3. From germline, CDR1 is SGHAT and CDR2 FQNNGV. V was pared by 5 bases and J by 3 bases, with 5 bases between. CDR3 coding DNA: TGTGCCAGCAGCCCAGGCTACGAGCAGTACTTC. Translating gives CASSPGYEQYF.

This chain connects TRBV5-4 to TRBJ1-1, with D perhaps matching TRBD1 (6 bases). The CDR3 totals 14 residues. CDR1 and CDR2 (germline): SGHNT, YYREEE (reference sequence). The V gene lost 3 bases and the J gene lost 3 bases, with 12 bases spanning the gap. The CDR3 protein is CASSSRGGDTEAFF. CDR3 DNA sequence: TGTGCCAGCAGCTCTAGGGGGGGGGACACTGAAGCTTTCTTT. The complete variable domain, with remaining parts taken from reference TRBV5-4 and TRBJ1-1, reads ETGVTQSPTHLIKTRGQQVTLRCSSQSGHNTVSWYQQALGQGPQFIFQYYREEENGRGNFPPRFSGLQFPNYSSELNVNALELDDSALYLCASSSRGGDTEAFFGQGTRLTVV.

This clone has a single count. J is TRBJ2-7 and V is TRBV28, with TRBD2 identical over 7 bases. Unmatched junction bases numbered 3, after V lost 2 bases and J lost 2 bases. The germline V gene encodes CDR1 MDHEN and CDR2 SYDVKM. This CDR3 has 14 amino acids. CDR3: CASSLGLAAYEQYF. The DNA for the CDR3 is TGTGCCAGCAGTTTAGGGCTAGCGGCCTACGAGCAGTACTTC.

The V gene is TRBV7-2, the J gene TRBJ1-2, with a tentative D call TRBD1 (6 bases). With 3 bases removed from V and 3 bases from J, the gap between germline ends came to 8 bases. This CDR3 region has 13 residues. Germline V gene lookup returns CDR1 SGHTA and CDR2 FQGNSA. The CDR3 DNA reads TGTGCCAGCAGCTTGTCAGGGGACTATGGCTACACCTTC. This encodes CASSLSGDYGYTF.

The chain combines TRBV30 with TRBJ2-3, with TRBD1 as a possible D gene (5 bases). CDR1 is GTSNPN, CDR2 SVGIG, per germline (reference sequence). This CDR3 has 13 residues. V was clipped by 1 base and J by 2 bases, with 7 bases between them. The DNA of the CDR3 is TGTGCCTGGAGTGCAGGGCACACAGATACGCAGTATTTT. It codes for CAWSAGHTDTQYF.

The chain carries TRBV19 and TRBJ2-7; 7 bases are shared with TRBD1. The CDR3 is 14 amino acids. V lost 9 bases and J lost 0; bases outside the gene matches: 8. Germline CDR1 reads LNHDA; CDR2 reads SQIVND (reference sequence). The CDR3 is CASVGTVGSYEQYF. The CDR3 nucleotides read TGTGCCAGCGTTGGGACAGTTGGCTCCTACGAGCAGTACTTC.

This clone was picked up a small number of times. The CDR3 sequence: CASSLGLAGNNEQFF. CDR3 DNA sequence: TGTGCCAGCTCACTGGGACTAGCGGGTAACAATGAGCAGTTCTTC. The rearrangement uses TRBV18 and TRBJ2-1; 12 nucleotides align to TRBD2. This CDR3 is built from 15 residues. In germline, CDR1 is KGHSH, CDR2 LQKENI. V trimming: 4 bases; J trimming: 5 bases; junction bases outside the gene matches: 3. Together with reference TRBV18 and TRBJ2-1, the CDR3 gives the full variable domain: NAGVMQNPRHLVRRRGQEARLRCSPMKGHSHVYWYRQLPEEGLKFMVYLQKENIIDESGMPKERFSAEFPKEGPSILRIQQVVRGDSAAYFCASSLGLAGNNEQFFGPGTRLTVL.

The chain links TRBV10-3 to TRBJ1-2; D perhaps matches TRBD1 (6 bases). Germline CDR1 ENHRY, CDR2 SYGVKD. With 5 bases removed from V and 0 bases from J, the gap between germline ends came to 13 bases. CDR3 size: 15 residues. DNA for the CDR3: TGTGCCATCAGTCCCTTGGACAGCCCTAACTATGGCTACACCTTC. Translating it yields CAISPLDSPNYGYTF.

The gene calls are TRBV7-3 and TRBJ1-5; D perhaps matches TRBD1 (5 bases). CDR3 size: 17 residues. V lost 5 bases and J 5 bases, leaving 22 bases between the germline ends. Germline-derived CDR1 and CDR2 are SGHTA and FQGTGA. CDR3: CASSPLGAGELDQPQHF. The CDR3 DNA sequence: TGTGCCAGCAGCCCCCTAGGGGCTGGGGAACTCGATCAGCCCCAGCATTTT.

This chain links TRBV5-1 with TRBJ2-7, with D perhaps TRBD1 (5 bases). V lost 1 base and J lost 2, with 16 bases in between. The CDR3 contains 16 residues. CDR1 SGHRS and CDR2 YFSETQ come from the germline V gene. The CDR3 spells CASSLSIQGSPYEQYF. DNA of the CDR3: TGCGCCAGCAGCTTGTCCATCCAGGGATCCCCCTACGAGCAGTACTTC.

This clone was recorded only once. This sequence joins TRBV7-9 and TRBJ1-2; the D is unclear. Per the germline V gene, CDR1 is SEHNR and CDR2 is FQNEAQ (reference sequence). The CDR3 covers 13 residues. Trimming stripped 5 bases from V and 6 bases from J, with 13 bases between. CDR3 sequence (DNA): TGTGCCAGCAGCCACCCGACGGAGGATGGCTACACCTTC. This encodes CASSHPTEDGYTF.